This T cell receptor (beta chain) was identified during a study of T cells after yellow fever vaccination. As for the study in general: When fractions had low cell numbers, they were prepared with SMART-Seq v4 Ultra Low Input.

A universal primer site and UMIs were added as TCR cDNA was made by 5'RACE template switching. TCRdb passed the 5' RACE reads through MiXCR, listing each CDR3 protein once. The sample contains 320,000 or so distinct CDR3 sequences, around 8.1% of which appear only once. Regarding the study as a whole: Overlap between CD4 and CD8 compartments was detected for a small share of clonotypes.

Germline V gene sequence: CDR1 SEHNR, CDR2 FQNEAQ (reference sequence). The CDR3 sequence is 15 residues long. V gave up 4 bases and J gave up 2 bases, with 9 bases separating them. About this clonotype itself: The antigen is not known.

The chain recombines TRBV7-9 with TRBJ1-6; TRBD1 is a possible D gene (5 bases). The material sequenced was PBMCs, taken roughly 45 days after the first yellow fever vaccination. This TCR was sampled from a man between 18 and 29 years old who received the YFV17D yellow fever vaccine. Written as DNA, the CDR3 is TGTGCCAGCAGCTCTCAGGGAACCTATAATTCACCCCTCCACTTT. This gives the protein CASSSQGTYNSPLHF. The full variable domain, completed using reference TRBV7-9 and TRBJ1-6, is DTGVSQNPRHKITKRGQNVTFRCDPISEHNRLYWYRQTLGQGPEFLTYFQNEAQLEKSRLLSDRFSAERPKGSFSTLEIQRTEQGDSAMYLCASSSQGTYNSPLHFGNGTRLTVT.